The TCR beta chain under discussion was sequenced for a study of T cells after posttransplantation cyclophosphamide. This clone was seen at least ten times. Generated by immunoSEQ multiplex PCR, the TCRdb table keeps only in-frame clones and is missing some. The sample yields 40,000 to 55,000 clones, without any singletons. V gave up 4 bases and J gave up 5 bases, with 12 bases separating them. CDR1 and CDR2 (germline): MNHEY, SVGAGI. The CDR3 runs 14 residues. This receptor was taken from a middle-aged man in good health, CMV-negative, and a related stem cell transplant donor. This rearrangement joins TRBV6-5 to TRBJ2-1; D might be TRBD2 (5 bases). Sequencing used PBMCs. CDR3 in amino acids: CASSFLGENNEQFF. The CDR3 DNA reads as TGTGCCAGCAGTTTCCTCGGGGAGAACAATGAGCAGTTCTTC.